This paragraph covers one T cell receptor beta chain sequence. Its antigen is not identified. This entry comes from a study of early T cells in non-severe SARS-CoV-2 infection. Whole-study context: Sequencing used unsorted whole-blood bulk RNA, so chains lack pairing.

Losses at the gene ends were 4 bases for V and 6 bases for J; bases not matched to a gene: 7. There are 15 residues in the CDR3. Germline CDR1 is MNHEY and CDR2 is SVGAGI. Regarding the study as a whole: Lookups in VDJdb leaned toward anti-spike CD8 responses and missed private and CD4 specificities.

Unique molecular identifiers were added to individual cDNA molecules. TCRdb ran MiXCR on the 5' RACE reads and lists one entry per CDR3 protein. This sample has fewer than 100,000 distinct CDR3 sequences; roughly 12% occur once, and the top ten carry 3.4%. The V gene is TRBV6-5, the J gene TRBJ2-1, with 9 nucleotides matching TRBD2. This clonotype was obtained from an adult who was a healthcare worker with PCR-confirmed SARS-CoV-2 infection or an uninfected control (not recorded which). Sequenced: whole blood. This CDR3 reads CASSFASGASNEQFF. DNA for the CDR3: TGTGCCAGCAGTTTCGCTAGCGGGGCTAGCAATGAGCAGTTCTTC.